Sequencing of this T cell receptor beta chain was carried out in a study of blood T cells in healthy people across ages. Peripheral blood from each donor was collected in a volume of 8.5 to 10 milliliters. The study isolated at least 6.5 million PBMCs from each sample. The CDR3 runs 15 residues. The germline CDR1 and CDR2 sequences are MGHRA and YSYEKL. With 1 base removed from V and 9 bases from J, the gap between germline ends came to 16 bases. Primers used in a second PCR of roughly 6 to 12 cycles were a sample-barcoded 5' primer and a J-beta primer mix. All cDNA molecules were each tagged by a template-switch adaptor with 12 random nucleotides. MiXCR, run by TCRdb on the 5' RACE reads, gives a single entry per CDR3 protein. The data contain over 950,000 distinct CDR3 sequences, roughly 50% of them singletons.

The specimen was blood. The chain has TRBV4-1 and TRBJ2-1; possible D gene TRBD2, 6 bases. This clonotype was sampled from a woman aged 55-69 years in good health. The chain's CDR3 is CASSQVGAGNPEQFF. In DNA, the CDR3 is TGCGCCAGCAGCCAAGTTGGGGCGGGGAATCCTGAGCAGTTCTTC.